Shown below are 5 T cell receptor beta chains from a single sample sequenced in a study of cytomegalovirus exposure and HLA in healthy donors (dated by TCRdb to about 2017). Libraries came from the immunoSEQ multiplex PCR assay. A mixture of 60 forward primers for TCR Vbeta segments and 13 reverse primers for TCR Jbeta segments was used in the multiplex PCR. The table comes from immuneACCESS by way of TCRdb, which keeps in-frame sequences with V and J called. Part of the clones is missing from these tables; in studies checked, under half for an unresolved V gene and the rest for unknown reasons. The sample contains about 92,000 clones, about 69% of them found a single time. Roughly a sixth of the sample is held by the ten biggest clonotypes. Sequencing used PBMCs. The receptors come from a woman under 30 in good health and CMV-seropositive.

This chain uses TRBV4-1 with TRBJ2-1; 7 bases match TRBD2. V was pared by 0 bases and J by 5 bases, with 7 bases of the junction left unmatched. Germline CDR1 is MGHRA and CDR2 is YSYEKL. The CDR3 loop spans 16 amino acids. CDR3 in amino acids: CASSQDLTSRNNEQFF. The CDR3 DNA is TGCGCCAGCAGCCAAGATTTGACTAGCAGAAACAATGAGCAGTTCTTC.

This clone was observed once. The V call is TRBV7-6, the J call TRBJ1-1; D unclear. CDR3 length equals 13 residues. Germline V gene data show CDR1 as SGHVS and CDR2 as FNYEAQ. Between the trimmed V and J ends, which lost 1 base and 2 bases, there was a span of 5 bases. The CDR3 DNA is TGTGCCAGCAGCTTAGTTGTAAACACTGAAGCTTTCTTT. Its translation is CASSLVVNTEAFF.

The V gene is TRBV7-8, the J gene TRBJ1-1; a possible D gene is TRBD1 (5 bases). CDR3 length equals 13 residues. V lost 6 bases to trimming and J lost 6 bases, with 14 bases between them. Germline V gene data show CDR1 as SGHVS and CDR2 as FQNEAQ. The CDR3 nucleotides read TGTGCCAGCAGATTACGGGGGTTCTCTGAAGCTTTCTTT. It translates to CASRLRGFSEAFF.

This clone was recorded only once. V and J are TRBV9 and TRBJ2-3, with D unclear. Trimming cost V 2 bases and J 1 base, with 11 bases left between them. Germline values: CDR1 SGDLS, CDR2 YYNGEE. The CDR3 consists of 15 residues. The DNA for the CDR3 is TGTGCCAGCAGCGTTTCCTTCCCCGGCACAGATACGCAGTATTTT. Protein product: CASSVSFPGTDTQYF.

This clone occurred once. For the CDR3, the DNA is TGTGCCAGCAGAAGCACTAGCGGGAGGGCCCATGAGCAGTTCTTC. It yields the protein CASRSTSGRAHEQFF. The chain employs TRBV2 and TRBJ2-1; 13 positions match TRBD2. Germline lookup yields CDR1 SNHLY and CDR2 FYNNEI. The CDR3 runs 15 residues. Germline trimming cut 6 bases from V and 8 bases from J; bases unmatched to any gene: 7.